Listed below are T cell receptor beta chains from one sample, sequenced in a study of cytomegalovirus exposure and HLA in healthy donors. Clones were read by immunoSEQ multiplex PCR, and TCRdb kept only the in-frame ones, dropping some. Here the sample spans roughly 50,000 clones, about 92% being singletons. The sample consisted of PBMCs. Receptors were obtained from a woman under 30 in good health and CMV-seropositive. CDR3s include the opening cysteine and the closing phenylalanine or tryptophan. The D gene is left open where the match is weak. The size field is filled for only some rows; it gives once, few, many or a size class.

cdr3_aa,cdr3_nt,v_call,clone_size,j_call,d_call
CASTVQGLNTEAFF,TGTGCCAGCACCGTACAGGGATTGAACACTGAAGCTTTCTTT,TRBV5-5,few,TRBJ1-1,-
CASREPGLAAPPEQFF,TGTGCCAGCAGAGAACCGGGACTAGCGGCCCCGCCGGAGCAGTTCTTC,TRBV2,-,TRBJ2-1,TRBD2
CASSPRQGEGQYF,TGTGCTAGCAGCCCCCGACAGGGCGAAGGGCAGTATTTT,TRBV7-7,-,TRBJ2-3,TRBD1
CASSQDRQGFNSYNSPLHF,TGCGCCAGCAGCCAAGATCGACAGGGGTTTAACTCCTATAATTCACCCCTCCACTTT,TRBV4-3,-,TRBJ1-6,TRBD1
CASSLGFGETQYF,TGTGCCAGCAGCTTAGGATTCGGTGAGACCCAGTACTTC,TRBV7-2,-,TRBJ2-5,-
CASSLGTGANEKLFF,TGTGCCAGCAGCTTAGGGACAGGGGCTAATGAAAAACTGTTTTTT,TRBV7-9,-,TRBJ1-4,TRBD1
CASSVDRETEAFF,TGTGCCAGCAGCGTCGACAGGGAAACTGAAGCTTTCTTT,TRBV9,-,TRBJ1-1,TRBD1
CASSMPRGGYTF,TGTGCCAGTAGTATGCCCAGGGGCGGCTACACCTTC,TRBV19,-,TRBJ1-2,-
CASSFNRGAQYF,TGTGCCAGCAGCTTTAACAGGGGGGCGCAGTACTTC,TRBV5-6,-,TRBJ2-7,TRBD1
CASSPPDSAEKLFF,TGTGCCAGCAGCCCCCCGGACAGTGCCGAAAAACTGTTTTTT,TRBV28,-,TRBJ1-4,-
CASSPGVFFSEAFF,TGCGCCAGCAGCCCCGGGGTTTTTTTTTCTGAAGCTTTCTTT,TRBV10-1,-,TRBJ1-1,-
CASSYQGTGNYGYTF,TGCGCCAGCAGTTACCAGGGGACAGGGAACTATGGCTACACCTTC,TRBV5-1,-,TRBJ1-2,TRBD1
CASSSRQLSHYGYTF,TGTGCCAGCAGCTCAAGACAGCTATCTCACTATGGCTACACCTTC,TRBV7-9,-,TRBJ1-2,-
CASSSGTSGGLLTDTQYF,TGTGCCAGCAGCTCAGGGACTAGCGGGGGTCTTCTCACAGATACGCAGTATTTT,TRBV9,-,TRBJ2-3,TRBD2
CASSSTDSITDTQYF,TGTGCCAGCAGCTCTACGGACAGTATCACAGATACGCAGTATTTT,TRBV25-1,-,TRBJ2-3,-
CASSPITGDTEAFF,TGTGCCAGCAGCCCCATCACAGGGGACACTGAAGCTTTCTTT,TRBV5-4,-,TRBJ1-1,TRBD1
CASSNPGLAGGGYNEQFF,TGTGCCAGTAGTAACCCGGGACTAGCGGGGGGAGGATACAATGAGCAGTTCTTC,TRBV19,-,TRBJ2-1,TRBD2
CASSVTRDRGNTGELFF,TGTGCCAGCAGCGTTACTCGGGACAGGGGGAACACCGGGGAGCTGTTTTTT,TRBV9,-,TRBJ2-2,TRBD1
CASSIRGTVSTDTQYF,TGTGCCAGTAGTATCAGGGGCACGGTCAGCACAGATACGCAGTATTTT,TRBV19,-,TRBJ2-3,-
CASSLEPGQGANSLHF,TGTGCCAGCAGCTTAGAACCGGGACAGGGGGCAAACTCCCTCCACTTT,TRBV7-8,-,TRBJ1-6,TRBD1
CASSPIGQGAHYGYTF,TGTGCCAGCTCACCTATTGGACAGGGGGCTCACTATGGCTACACCTTC,TRBV18,-,TRBJ1-2,TRBD1
CASRGKSNSPLHF,TGTGCCAGCAGGGGCAAAAGTAACTCACCCCTCCACTTT,TRBV2,-,TRBJ1-6,-
CASSSRLAGDLRFRVQYF,TGCGCCAGCAGCTCGAGACTAGCGGGGGACCTAAGATTTCGGGTGCAGTACTTC,TRBV5-1,-,TRBJ2-7,TRBD2
CASNSPTETNQPQHF,TGTGCCAGCAACAGCCCCACAGAAACCAATCAGCCCCAGCATTTT,TRBV6-5,-,TRBJ1-5,-
CASSQELAGGKGLTF,TGTGCCAGCAGCCAAGAGTTAGCGGGGGGTAAGGGCCTGACTTTC,TRBV4-2,-,TRBJ2-6,TRBD2
CASSFDPGVSGNTIYF,TGCGCCAGCAGCTTTGACCCAGGGGTCTCTGGAAACACCATATATTTT,TRBV5-1,-,TRBJ1-3,-
CASRGDLTYEQYF,TGTGCCAGCCGGGGAGACCTTACCTACGAGCAGTACTTC,TRBV2,-,TRBJ2-7,-
CASSLLAGGIDEQFF,TGTGCCAGCAGCCTACTAGCGGGGGGGATAGATGAGCAGTTCTTC,TRBV28,-,TRBJ2-1,TRBD2
CASRPRGAVDNSPLHF,TGTGCCAGCAGACCGCGGGGGGCGGTTGATAATTCACCCCTCCACTTT,TRBV11-2,-,TRBJ1-6,-
CASTPRQFADTQYF,TGTGCCAGCACCCCTAGACAGTTCGCAGATACGCAGTATTTT,TRBV7-2,-,TRBJ2-3,-
CASSSVPGQVVYEQYF,TGTGCCAGCAGCTCGGTCCCGGGACAGGTTGTCTACGAGCAGTACTTC,TRBV7-9,-,TRBJ2-7,TRBD1
CASSLGVRNEQFF,TGTGCCAGCAGCTTAGGGGTGAGGAATGAGCAGTTCTTC,TRBV11-2,-,TRBJ2-1,-
CASSRQGAPAGYTF,TGTGCCAGCAGCAGACAGGGGGCGCCGGCTGGCTACACCTTC,TRBV7-2,-,TRBJ1-2,TRBD1
CSVSPRGINTGELFF,TGCAGCGTTAGTCCTAGGGGGATTAACACCGGGGAGCTGTTTTTT,TRBV29-1,once,TRBJ2-2,-
CASSPPGAYGYTF,TGTGCCAGCTCACCACCTGGGGCCTATGGCTACACCTTC,TRBV18,-,TRBJ1-2,-
CASSPIRDRGRQETQYF,TGTGCCAGCAGCCCAATAAGGGACAGGGGTCGCCAAGAGACCCAGTACTTC,TRBV11-2,-,TRBJ2-5,TRBD1
CASSPPGGTLGGTQYF,TGTGCCAGCAGCCCTCCGGGGGGGACACTAGGGGGGACCCAGTACTTC,TRBV7-9,once,TRBJ2-5,TRBD2
CASSYGPSGIYGYTF,TGTGCCAGCAGTTATGGTCCCTCAGGAATCTATGGCTACACCTTC,TRBV6-5,-,TRBJ1-2,-
CASSLDTMVTEAFF,TGTGCCAGCAGCTTGGACACTATGGTCACTGAAGCTTTCTTT,TRBV5-6,-,TRBJ1-1,-
CASSQDWGESYEQYF,TGCGCCAGCAGCCAAGACTGGGGGGAATCCTACGAGCAGTACTTC,TRBV4-1,-,TRBJ2-7,-
CASSVDSPNVNQPQHF,TGTGCCAGCAGTGTGGACAGCCCGAATGTTAATCAGCCCCAGCATTTT,TRBV2,-,TRBJ1-5,-
CASSQDFDTYEQYF,TGCGCCAGCAGCCAAGATTTCGACACCTACGAGCAGTACTTC,TRBV4-3,-,TRBJ2-7,-
CSVIRGTGEKLFF,TGCAGCGTGATCAGGGGGACAGGTGAAAAACTGTTTTTT,TRBV29-1,-,TRBJ1-4,TRBD1
CASSLSGGASGEQYF,TGTGCCAGCAGCTTAAGCGGGGGGGCCTCGGGCGAGCAGTACTTC,TRBV7-2,-,TRBJ2-7,TRBD2
CASSPDRATNEKLFF,TGTGCCAGCTCACCGGACAGAGCAACTAATGAAAAACTGTTTTTT,TRBV18,-,TRBJ1-4,-
CASSSEGGVAGVF,TGTGCCAGCAGTTCCGAAGGGGGGGTAGCGGGGGTCTTC,TRBV2,-,TRBJ2-1,TRBD2
CASSLGQGAGGYTF,TGCGCCAGCAGCTTGGGACAGGGGGCTGGTGGCTACACCTTC,TRBV5-1,-,TRBJ1-2,TRBD1
CASSLRGGQDYGYTF,TGTGCCAGCAGTCTACGGGGGGGGCAGGACTATGGCTACACCTTC,TRBV7-6,few,TRBJ1-2,-